These T cell receptor beta chains were read from a single sample in a study of technical replicates of blood from several donors. Sequencing used immunoSEQ multiplex PCR; TCRdb keeps in-frame clones, though not all of them. The sample holds about 14,000 clones, roughly 80% seen once. The specimen sequenced was PBMCs. These receptors were obtained from a human donor in good health. CDR3s include the opening cysteine and the closing phenylalanine or tryptophan.

v_gene	len	j_gene	CDR3aa
TRBV7-3	13	TRBJ2-6	CASSRGGANVLTF
TRBV5-1	18	TRBJ2-1	CASSSRLAGVYTRNEQFF
TRBV9	15	TRBJ2-7	CASSATDRPSYEQYF
TRBV2	18	TRBJ2-3	CASSEAQASTGVTDTQYF
TRBV19	15	TRBJ1-4	CASSTRGQLNEKLFF
TRBV30	17	TRBJ2-1	CAWSVSGLGGAYNEQFF
TRBV12-1	15	TRBJ1-4	CASSSPRGLGEKLFF
TRBV5-4	13	TRBJ2-3	CASRTGTTDTQYF
TRBV19	15	TRBJ1-1	CASSRSDRANTEAFF
TRBV7-2	17	TRBJ2-1	CASSTISSGLPPNEQFF
TRBV4-1	15	TRBJ1-1	CASSQDRGSQSEAFF
TRBV11-3	16	TRBJ2-2	CASSSREGRNTGELFF
TRBV19	18	TRBJ1-1	CASSIIQGTTDMNTEAFF
TRBV19	15	TRBJ2-1	CASSIAGTSGNEQFF
TRBV27	13	TRBJ2-7	CASSPTAAGEQYF
TRBV5-8	13	TRBJ2-3	CASSFQGTDTQYF
TRBV9	16	TRBJ2-5	CASSVAGAGPLGTQYF
TRBV27	14	TRBJ1-1	CASSRVDRNTEAFF